This section outlines one TCR beta chain sequence together with its context. This clonotype turned up a few times. No cognate antigen has been identified for it. No much larger clone exists at a distance of one base, and base qualities are not known. Donors were 35 to 40 systemically healthy Caucasian individuals from Russia aged roughly 6 to 90 years. Around 10 milliliters of peripheral blood were collected from each donor into EDTA-treated Vacutainer tubes. PBMCs were isolated by Ficoll-Paque density-gradient centrifugation, with at least 6 million obtained per sample. Trizol reagent was used to extract total RNA from PBMCs, with at least 6 micrograms per sample. The percentages of naive CD45RAhigh/CD27high T cells were determined by flow cytometry on a PBMC aliquot from every donor. In the germline V gene, CDR1 corresponds to SGHDT and CDR2 to YYEEEE. The CDR3 holds 15 amino acids from the cysteine to the phenylalanine. Of the read, only the CDR3 DNA is kept; its 45 bases are in frame from base 1. For this chain, trimming is 4 bases at the V end and 8 bases at the J end, and the number of junction bases without a gene match is 11.

The data belong to a study of blood T cells in healthy people across ages (dated by TCRdb to the mid-2010s). For context, the study as a whole: In model experiments, template switching captured roughly one uniquely barcoded TCR beta cDNA molecule for every two T cells. Using the same blood draw, the study looked at two additional independent replicas of 1 million unique cDNA reads for two donors, one aged 18 to 30 and the other aged 80 or older. Age-related changes in TCR beta repertoire diversity were measured in the study by deep sequencing normalized with unique cDNA molecular identifiers. To avoid experimental bias, donors of different ages were randomly spread across the sequencing lanes. Donors were grouped into four age groups: young (average about 15 years), middle-aged (over 35), aged (about 59) and long-lived (approximately 82). Findings and caveats that apply to the study as a whole: Donor CMV infection status was unknown, potentially confounding age-related changes in expanded clonotypes. Compared with the aged group, the long-lived group had more naive CD4+ T cells, fewer expanded clones and increased TCR diversity, suggesting age selection. Because profiling used bulk unsorted PBMCs, naive and antigen-experienced compartments could not be compared conclusively. As age increased, observed TCR beta diversity per million T cells dropped in a roughly linear way, and a significant reduction was already evident by age about 36. A strong correlation was found between observed TCR beta diversity and the percentage of naive T cells measured by flow cytometry. Estimates of total diversity based on one million sequenced T cells were considered lower bounds and underestimates.

Receptor amplification or capture employed 5' RACE. TCRdb shows the sequencer as Illumina HiSeq 2500. A second PCR of roughly 7 to 12 cycles was performed with a sample-barcoded 5' primer and a J-beta primer mix. A unique molecular identifier was introduced onto each TCR beta cDNA molecule by a template-switch 5' adaptor carrying 12 random nucleotides. Each sample yielded at least 2.5 million CDR3-containing paired-end reads. All of the RNA was converted into first-strand cDNA using the Mint cDNA synthesis kit, with a TRBC-specific oligonucleotide serving as the primer. Following uracil-DNA glycosylase treatment, all cDNA underwent a first 18-cycle PCR with the universal primers M1SS and BC2_uni_R. As for the original processing: For normalization, 1 million high-quality reads were randomly selected from each sample, with every read carrying a distinct molecular identifier. Instead of being binned into consensus sequences, reads with shared molecular identifiers were discarded. MiTCR, with a Q25 quality threshold and the strictest error-elimination algorithm, was used for CDR3 identification, clonotype clustering and error correction. Lower-bound total TCR beta diversity was estimated with a nonparametric unseen species model using Euler transformation. TCRdb cleaned the public reads at Q25 with fastp, built clones with MiXCR and kept in-frame beta chains. Here each entry gathers all rows of one CDR3 protein and keeps the most common genes and DNA. The V and J calls and clone size are TCRdb's, not the authors'. The sample table shows 450,000 to 700,000 distinct CDR3 sequences, and 27% are seen once. The ten biggest clones cover about 18% of the sample.

This sequence originates from a woman in her 70s in good health. Sequencing used blood. The V and J genes are TRBV5-6 and TRBJ2-4; 8 nucleotides in the junction match TRBD1. Here is the DNA: TGTGCCAGCAGCCCCCTGGACAGGGATCCACACATTCAGTACTTC. This translates into CASSPLDRDPHIQYF. The entire variable domain, with the stretches around the CDR3 drawn from the reference TRBV5-6 and TRBJ2-4 proteins, is DAGVTQSPTHLIKTRGQQVTLRCSPKSGHDTVSWYQQALGQGPQFIFQYYEEEERQRGNFPDRFSGHQFPNYSSELNVNALLLGDSALYLCASSPLDRDPHIQYFGAGTRLSVL.